Shown below are 27 T cell receptor beta chains from a single sample sequenced in a study of post-analysis software for immune sequencing data. Findings and caveats of the study: About five TRBV segments occurring more often in patients than controls included TRBV5-6, TRBV5-1 and TRBV20-1.

Unique molecular identifiers were built into the TCR beta cDNA libraries. Each CDR3 protein is one row after TCRdb ran MiXCR on the PCR reads. Of 800,000 to 950,000 distinct CDR3 sequences in the sample, about 57% are singletons; the top ten hold approximately 4.4%. For these receptors, no antigen is known. Material for sequencing was blood. All receptors derive from a girl between 10 and 17 years old with multiple sclerosis.

The chain uses TRBV5-4 and TRBJ2-7; D is unresolved. With 2 bases removed from V and 6 bases from J, the gap between germline ends came to 12 bases. The germline gives CDR1 SGHNT, CDR2 YYREEE (reference sequence). The CDR3 has 13 residues. The CDR3 loop is CASSFNHELEQYF. The DNA of the CDR3 is TGTGCCAGCAGCTTTAACCACGAGCTCGAGCAGTACTTC.

The chain is built from TRBV20-1 and TRBJ2-1, with TRBD2 identical over 10 bases. This CDR3 has 15 amino acids. With V trimmed by 0 bases and J by 6 bases, 5 bases remained unmatched. Germline assignment: CDR1 DFQATT and CDR2 SNEGSKA (reference sequence). The CDR3 spells CSARERAGGSNEQFF. CDR3 DNA: TGCAGTGCTAGAGAACGAGCGGGGGGGAGCAATGAGCAGTTCTTC.

This chain uses TRBV5-1 with TRBJ2-7; maybe TRBD2 (6 bases). This CDR3 spans 14 amino acids. The germline V gene encodes CDR1 SGHRS and CDR2 YFSETQ. Trimming stripped 3 bases from V and 2 bases from J, with 12 bases between. The CDR3 spells CASSSRGEAYEQYF. The CDR3 nucleotides are TGCGCCAGCAGCTCACGAGGGGAGGCCTACGAGCAGTACTTC.

The V and J genes are TRBV29-1 and TRBJ2-1; 9 bases agree with TRBD2. In germline, CDR1 is SQVTM, CDR2 ANQGSEA. The V gene end was trimmed by 0 bases and the J gene end by 8 bases; junction bases not matched to a gene: 8. The CDR3 consists of 15 residues. For the CDR3, the DNA is TGCAGCGTTGAAGATCAGTCTAGCGGGAACGATGAGCAGTTCTTC. Protein sequence: CSVEDQSSGNDEQFF.

This clonotype was found a few times. The chain couples TRBV29-1 to TRBJ2-6, with a possible D match to TRBD1 (5 bases). Germline lookup yields CDR1 SQVTM and CDR2 ANQGSEA. Trimming removed 0 bases at V and 2 bases at J, with 8 bases between. This CDR3 has 15 residues. CDR3 in amino acids: CSVEEGRAGANVLTF. Here the CDR3 DNA reads TGCAGCGTTGAAGAAGGCAGGGCTGGGGCCAACGTCCTGACTTTC.

This chain links TRBV5-5 with TRBJ1-1, with no clear D. V was clipped by 0 bases and J by 6 bases, with 15 bases between them. Germline V gives CDR1 SGHKS, CDR2 YYEKEE (reference sequence). CDR3 size: 15 residues. CDR3 coding DNA: TGTGCCAGCAGCTTGGTGCAGGCGGTGGATGCTGAAGCTTTCTTT. Its protein is CASSLVQAVDAEAFF.

This clonotype has only one observation. The chain is built from TRBV6-1 and TRBJ2-7; 15 nucleotides align to TRBD2. CDR3 size: 16 residues. Looked up from germline, CDR1 is MNHNS and CDR2 is SASEGT. V dropped 4 bases and J dropped 6; count of bases not matched to a gene: 7. The CDR3 coding sequence is TGTGCCAGCAGTGGCCTCGGGACTAGCGGGAGGACCGAGCAGTACTTC. Translating gives CASSGLGTSGRTEQYF.

The J gene is TRBJ1-1, the V gene TRBV6-5; D unclear. Germline CDR1 MNHEY, CDR2 SVGAGI. The CDR3 contains 15 residues. With 1 base removed from V and 1 base from J, the gap between germline ends came to 10 bases. The CDR3 DNA follows: TGTGCCAGCAGTTACTTCCTCGCAGCGAACACTGAAGCTTTCTTT. This codes for CASSYFLAANTEAFF.

The chain links TRBV6-5 to TRBJ1-1; TRBD1 might be the D (6 bases). Germline CDR1 reads MNHEY; CDR2 reads SVGAGI. The CDR3 is 16 residues long. Trimming took off 0 bases at V and 6 bases at J, with 17 bases between the two ends. CDR3 in amino acids: CASSYSPWTAEAEAFF. In nucleotides, the CDR3 is TGTGCCAGCAGTTACTCCCCATGGACAGCTGAGGCTGAAGCTTTCTTT.

This clonotype occurred once. The chain recombines TRBV4-1 with TRBJ1-2; D unresolved. The CDR3 has 13 residues. The germline CDR1 and CDR2 sequences are MGHRA and YSYEKL. Trimming shortened V by 1 base and J by 3 bases, and 6 bases separated the two germline ends. The CDR3, as DNA: TGCGCCAGCAGCCAAGCGGCAGACTATGGCTACACCTTC. This sequence encodes CASSQAADYGYTF.

V and J are TRBV27 and TRBJ1-1; no reliable D call. Germline V gene data show CDR1 as MNHEY and CDR2 as SMNVEV (reference sequence). This CDR3 region has 14 residues. The V and J ends lost 7 bases and 4 bases respectively, with 16 bases between them. The CDR3, as DNA: TGTGCCAGCACCCCCTTGGTGGCCCCCACTGAAGCTTTCTTT. Translation: CASTPLVAPTEAFF.

The chain employs TRBV20-1 and TRBJ2-1; 8 bases align to TRBD1. The CDR3 is made up of 12 amino acids. V shed 7 bases, J shed 8 bases, and the junction held 7 bases outside the gene matches. Germline CDR1 is DFQATT and CDR2 is SNEGSKA (reference sequence). Written as DNA, the CDR3 is TGCAGTGGGACAGGGAACGGGGATGAGCAGTTCTTC. This sequence encodes CSGTGNGDEQFF.

This clonotype occurred many times. This chain links TRBV27 with TRBJ1-5; D unresolved. The germline V and J ends were trimmed by 6 bases and 2 bases, with 14 bases remaining between them. The V gene's germline CDR1 is MNHEY and CDR2 SMNVEV (reference sequence). The CDR3 contains 15 residues. CDR3 loop: CASSGKPSGNQPQHF. As DNA, the CDR3 is TGTGCCAGCAGCGGTAAGCCGAGTGGCAATCAGCCCCAGCATTTT.

The DNA for the CDR3 is TGTGCCAGCAAAACTACAGGGGGCAACACTGAAGCTTTCTTT. As protein: CASKTTGGNTEAFF. This chain joins TRBV6-5 and TRBJ1-1; 9 bases line up with TRBD1. Trimming at V came to 7 bases and at J to 2 bases, leaving 5 bases not matched to a gene. The CDR3 spans 14 residues. Germline CDR1 and CDR2: MNHEY and SVGAGI.

The chain employs TRBV2 and TRBJ1-1; D call uncertain. Germline V gene lookup returns CDR1 SNHLY and CDR2 FYNNEI. The CDR3 is made up of 13 amino acids. With 7 bases removed from V and 1 base from J, the gap between germline ends came to 10 bases. As DNA, the CDR3 is TGTGCCAGCAAAGAGGGCCAGAACACTGAAGCTTTCTTT. It codes for CASKEGQNTEAFF.

V and J are TRBV29-1 and TRBJ2-3; D is ambiguous. The length of the CDR3 is 16 residues. Trimming removed 1 base from V and 2 bases from J, with 16 bases in between. CDR1 and CDR2 (germline): SQVTM, ANQGSEA. DNA of the CDR3: TGCAGCGTTGAAGGAGTGGGCTTGATAACCACAGATACGCAGTATTTT. Translated, it gives CSVEGVGLITTDTQYF.

The genes are TRBV2 and TRBJ1-6; D not resolved. Germline V lookup: CDR1 SNHLY, CDR2 FYNNEI. This CDR3 comprises 14 residues. V was cut by 8 bases and J by 7 bases, with 15 bases left in between. CDR3 sequence: CASARSMENSPLHF. DNA of the CDR3: TGTGCCAGCGCCCGCTCGATGGAGAATTCACCCCTCCACTTT.

V is TRBV20-1 and J is TRBJ2-7; a weak D match, TRBD2 (6 bases). Germline loops: CDR1 DFQATT, CDR2 SNEGSKA (reference sequence). This CDR3 is 16 amino acids long. Deletions cut 0 bases from V and 0 bases from J, with 15 bases between. The CDR3 DNA reads as TGCAGTGCTAGAGACCCTTATAGCGGTCTCTCCTACGAGCAGTACTTC. This translates into CSARDPYSGLSYEQYF.

This clonotype was counted a few times. The chain uses TRBV5-1 and TRBJ2-7; 7 bases agree with TRBD1. The germline V gene encodes CDR1 SGHRS and CDR2 YFSETQ. V shed 2 bases, J shed 2 bases, and the junction held 4 bases outside the gene matches. This CDR3 has 14 residues. The CDR3 here is CASSFYRGPYEQYF. As DNA, the CDR3 is TGCGCCAGCAGCTTCTACAGGGGACCCTACGAGCAGTACTTC.

This sequence joins TRBV5-1 and TRBJ2-4; D is undetermined. The assigned J gene may be wrong: the sequence end matches TRBJ2-7 better. The CDR3 sequence is 14 residues long. CDR1 is SGHRS and CDR2 is YFSETQ in the germline V gene. The CDR3 nucleotides read TGCGCCAGCAGCTTCTATCCAGAGAAATACGAGCAGTACTTC. This gives the protein CASSFYPEKYEQYF.

J is TRBJ1-2 and V is TRBV11-2, with a weak D call TRBD1 (6 bases). Germline V gene sequence: CDR1 SGHAT, CDR2 FQNNGV. V was shortened by 6 bases and J by 7 bases, with 21 bases between the two germline ends. This CDR3 spans 15 amino acids. CDR3: CASRATGTPTGGYTF. DNA of the CDR3: TGTGCCAGCAGGGCTACCGGGACACCTACGGGTGGCTACACCTTC.

The CDR3 loop is CAWSPMSRRSNYGYTF. The CDR3 DNA sequence: TGTGCCTGGAGTCCGATGTCGCGGAGGTCGAACTATGGCTACACCTTC. J is TRBJ1-2 and V is TRBV30; D gene ambiguous. Looked up from germline, CDR1 is GTSNPN and CDR2 is SVGIG (reference sequence). This CDR3 is built from 16 residues. Trimming left V 2 bases short and J 2 bases short, with 18 bases between.

The J gene is TRBJ2-5, the V gene TRBV11-2; 8 bases align to TRBD2. Per the germline V gene, CDR1 is SGHAT and CDR2 is FQNNGV. The CDR3 runs to 16 residues. V dropped 4 bases and J dropped 2; count of bases not matched to a gene: 9. The CDR3 region is CASSYFGRAGQETQYF. As DNA, the CDR3 is TGTGCCAGCAGCTACTTCGGGAGGGCGGGGCAAGAGACCCAGTACTTC.

The chain links TRBV2 to TRBJ1-2; D is undetermined. The length of the CDR3 is 12 residues. Per the germline V gene, CDR1 is SNHLY and CDR2 is FYNNEI. The V end lost 7 bases, the J end lost 2 bases, and 8 bases lay between the germline ends. The CDR3 loop reads CASKERNYGYTF. The CDR3 coding sequence is TGTGCCAGCAAAGAACGCAACTATGGCTACACCTTC.

This chain links TRBV29-1 with TRBJ2-3; D is possibly TRBD2 (5 bases). Germline V gene lookup returns CDR1 SQVTM and CDR2 ANQGSEA. This CDR3 has 13 amino acids. V was shortened by 4 bases and J by 1 base, with 9 bases between the two germline ends. This chain's CDR3 is CSVGEGGTDTQYF. Written as DNA, the CDR3 is TGCAGCGTTGGAGAGGGAGGCACAGATACGCAGTATTTT.

V and J are TRBV6-5 and TRBJ1-2, with 7 bases that match TRBD1. Trimming removed 8 bases from V and 4 bases from J; junction bases left unmatched: 16. The germline V gene encodes CDR1 MNHEY and CDR2 SVGAGI. This CDR3 comprises 16 residues. This CDR3 reads CASGQRTGLTFYGYTF. CDR3 DNA: TGTGCCAGCGGTCAACGGACAGGCCTAACCTTCTATGGCTACACCTTC.

This clonotype was detected only a few times. The rearrangement uses TRBV7-3 and TRBJ2-5; 7 nucleotides align to TRBD1. The DNA end lines up better with TRBJ2-7; the J call may be wrong. The CDR3 contains 16 residues. Looked up from germline, CDR1 is SGHTA and CDR2 is FQGTGA. In DNA form, the CDR3 reads TGTGCCAGCAGCTTAACGGGAACAGGGGCGGTTTACGAGCAGTACTTC. This sequence encodes CASSLTGTGAVYEQYF.